These 18 T cell receptor beta chains came from one sample sequenced in a study of blood T cells in healthy people across ages. Primers used in a second PCR of roughly 7 to 12 cycles were a sample-barcoded 5' primer and a J-beta primer mix. TCRdb ran MiXCR on the 5' RACE reads and lists one entry per CDR3 protein. In the table there are about 750,000 distinct CDR3 sequences, about 55% of which are singletons. What was sequenced was blood. Receptor source: a man older than 75 in good health.

This clonotype has just one count. The V and J genes are TRBV5-1 and TRBJ2-5; 16 bases map to TRBD2. Germline CDR1 is SGHRS and CDR2 is YFSETQ. Trimming cost V 4 bases and J 1 base; bases outside gene matches: 1. CDR3 length: 16 residues. CDR3 nucleotide sequence: TGCGCCAGCAGCGGGACTAGCGGGAGGGCCCAAGAGACCCAGTACTTC. As protein: CASSGTSGRAQETQYF.

J is TRBJ1-2 and V is TRBV5-1; 10 nucleotides line up with TRBD1. There are 17 residues in the CDR3. Per germline, CDR1 SGHRS and CDR2 YFSETQ. Unmatched junction bases numbered 11, after V lost 4 bases and J lost 2 bases. The CDR3 protein is CASSQGTGAFLNYGYTF. In nucleotides, the CDR3 is TGCGCCAGCAGCCAAGGGACAGGGGCCTTCCTCAACTATGGCTACACCTTC.

The chain links TRBV5-6 to TRBJ2-2; perhaps TRBD2 as D (6 bases). Germline V gives CDR1 SGHDT, CDR2 YYEEEE. The length of the CDR3 is 16 residues. Trimming took off 3 bases at V and 7 bases at J, with 19 bases between the two ends. In DNA, the CDR3 is TGTGCCAGCAGCTCCGACGGGGGTCGGGGAAACGGGGAGCTGTTTTTT. It yields the protein CASSSDGGRGNGELFF.

This clonotype was observed a handful of times. This CDR3 reads CASGNPIGSGRYSYEQYF. In DNA form, the CDR3 reads TGTGCCAGCGGCAATCCAATAGGAAGCGGGAGGTACTCCTACGAGCAGTACTTC. V is TRBV7-2 and J is TRBJ2-7; 9 positions agree with TRBD2. This CDR3 has 18 amino acids. The junction had 17 bases not matched to a gene; V was cut back by 8 bases and J by 0 bases. Germline V CDR1 and CDR2: SGHTA, FQGNSA.

The rearrangement uses TRBV6-6 and TRBJ2-7; D unresolved. V lost 6 bases, J lost 6 bases, and 9 bases lay in between. Germline loops: CDR1 MNHNY, CDR2 SVGAGI (reference sequence). This CDR3 is built from 11 residues. The CDR3 nucleotides are TGTGCCAGCAGCATTCCGAGCGAGCAGTACTTC. Protein sequence: CASSIPSEQYF.

A few counts support this clonotype. This chain links TRBV27 with TRBJ1-2, with a possible D match to TRBD1 (5 bases). Per the germline V gene, CDR1 is MNHEY and CDR2 is SMNVEV (reference sequence). There are 15 residues in the CDR3. Between the trimmed V and J ends, which lost 5 bases and 4 bases, there was a span of 17 bases. CDR3 amino acids: CASSRYRTDRYGYTF. The CDR3 nucleotides are TGTGCCAGCAGTCGGTACAGGACTGACCGCTATGGCTACACCTTC.

This chain joins TRBV27 and TRBJ2-1; D might be TRBD1 or TRBD2, each matching 5 bases. The CDR3 extends over 15 amino acids. V gave up 6 bases and J gave up 8 bases, with 20 bases separating them. Germline V lookup: CDR1 MNHEY, CDR2 SMNVEV (reference sequence). In DNA form, the CDR3 reads TGTGCCAGCAGAGACCGGGACCCTGGGTCGGATGAGCAGTTCTTC. Its translation is CASRDRDPGSDEQFF.

This clonotype has more than one count but fewer than ten. This chain joins TRBV27 and TRBJ1-2, with D possibly being TRBD1 (5 bases). Germline V gene sequence: CDR1 MNHEY, CDR2 SMNVEV (reference sequence). The CDR3 has 14 amino acids. V was shortened by 7 bases and J by 7 bases, with 19 bases between the two germline ends. The CDR3 DNA reads TGTGCCAGCACCCTAAGGGGCAGGGAGGGTGGCTACACCTTC. Translating it yields CASTLRGREGGYTF.

V is TRBV20-1 and J is TRBJ1-4, with D possibly being TRBD1 (6 bases). The CDR3 contains 14 residues. Germline V lookup: CDR1 DFQATT, CDR2 SNEGSKA (reference sequence). The V gene lost 4 bases and the J gene lost 5 bases, with 14 bases spanning the gap. CDR3 loop: CSAIPGANNEKLFF. The CDR3 DNA reads as TGCAGTGCTATTCCAGGGGCTAACAATGAAAAACTGTTTTTT.

This chain connects TRBV29-1 to TRBJ1-2, with 9 positions matching TRBD1. CDR3 length: 14 residues. Unmatched junction bases numbered 8, after V lost 5 bases and J lost 4 bases. Germline CDR1 reads SQVTM; CDR2 reads ANQGSEA. CDR3 in DNA: TGCAGCGTTCACCGGGACAGGGATCCCTATGGCTACACCTTC. Its protein product is CSVHRDRDPYGYTF.

The chain recombines TRBV7-9 with TRBJ1-2; 9 bases fit TRBD1. The V and J ends lost 2 bases and 8 bases, in that order; junction bases with no gene match: 6. The CDR3 spans 14 residues. Looked up from germline, CDR1 is SEHNR and CDR2 is FQNEAQ (reference sequence). The CDR3 loop reads CASSLTTGGNGYTF. The DNA for the CDR3 is TGTGCCAGCAGCTTAACGACAGGGGGGAACGGCTACACCTTC. Together with reference TRBV7-9 and TRBJ1-2, the CDR3 gives the full variable domain: DTGVSQNPRHKITKRGQNVTFRCDPISEHNRLYWYRQTLGQGPEFLTYFQNEAQLEKSRLLSDRFSAERPKGSFSTLEIQRTEQGDSAMYLCASSLTTGGNGYTFGSGTRLTVV.

The table lists this clonotype with a few counts. The chain links TRBV11-2 to TRBJ2-7; D may be TRBD1 (6 bases). Germline CDR1 SGHAT, CDR2 FQNNGV. With 3 bases removed from V and 6 bases from J, the gap between germline ends came to 18 bases. CDR3 length equals 15 residues. In nucleotides, the CDR3 is TGTGCCAGCAGCTTGGGGGCAGGGGCCTTTCGCGAGCAGTACTTC. Translation: CASSLGAGAFREQYF. Variable domain in full (rest from reference TRBV11-2 and TRBJ2-7): EAGVAQSPRYKIIEKRQSVAFWCNPISGHATLYWYQQILGQGPKLLIQFQNNGVVDDSQLPKDRFSAERLKGVDSTLKIQPAKLEDSAVYLCASSLGAGAFREQYFGPGTRLTVT.

The chain employs TRBV5-1 and TRBJ2-1, with D possibly being TRBD2 (6 bases). In germline, CDR1 is SGHRS, CDR2 YFSETQ. Deletions cut 4 bases from V and 8 bases from J, with 13 bases between. This CDR3 has 13 amino acids. The DNA for the CDR3 is TGCGCCAGCAGCGTCCGGGAGAGGGATGAGCAGTTCTTC. The encoded protein is CASSVRERDEQFF.

This clonotype was found once. In DNA form, the CDR3 reads TGTGCCAGCTCACCATTGACGGTCGGGGAGACCCAGTACTTC. Encoded protein: CASSPLTVGETQYF. J is TRBJ2-5 and V is TRBV18; D is undetermined. CDR1 is KGHSH, CDR2 LQKENI, per germline. The CDR3 covers 14 residues. V lost 2 bases and J 5 bases, leaving 12 bases between the germline ends.

This chain links TRBV6-6 with TRBJ2-7, with TRBD2 identical over 11 bases. V shed 4 bases, J shed 4 bases, and the junction held 9 bases outside the gene matches. Germline values: CDR1 MNHNY, CDR2 SVGAGI (reference sequence). This CDR3 region has 16 residues. The CDR3 DNA reads TGTGCCAGCAGTTTTCCGGGTACTAGCGGGAGTTACGAGCAGTACTTC. It specifies CASSFPGTSGSYEQYF.

The chain is built from TRBV10-3 and TRBJ1-1, with D possibly being TRBD1 (5 bases). Germline CDR1 is ENHRY and CDR2 is SYGVKD. The V end was cut by 10 bases, the J end by 1 base, with 13 bases between. This CDR3 is 13 amino acids long. The CDR3 nucleotides are TGTGCCACCAATATTACAGGGAACACTGAAGCTTTCTTT. It yields the protein CATNITGNTEAFF.

The V gene is TRBV11-2, the J gene TRBJ1-2; D is possibly TRBD1 (5 bases). This CDR3 is built from 13 residues. Germline V lookup: CDR1 SGHAT, CDR2 FQNNGV. V was clipped by 0 bases and J by 8 bases, with 10 bases between them. CDR3 bases: TGTGCCAGCAGCTTAGATGGGGGTTTGGGCTACACCTTC. Its protein is CASSLDGGLGYTF.

About this clonotype: This may arise from a read error, as a much more abundant clone is one base away. The chain combines TRBV6-2 or TRBV6-3 with TRBJ2-7, with TRBD1 as a possible D gene (5 bases). This CDR3 comprises 12 residues. CDR1 is MNHEY, CDR2 SVGEGT, per germline. The CDR3 sequence is CSSSSTAYEQYF. CDR3 nucleotide sequence: TGTTCCAGCAGTTCGACAGCCTACGAGCAGTACTTC.